This paragraph reports one T cell receptor beta chain. Its antigen is as yet unknown. The data belong to a study of radiotherapy plus CTLA-4 blockade in lung cancer. Sequencing used immunoSEQ multiplex PCR; TCRdb keeps in-frame clones, though not all of them. The sample contains 39,000 or so clones, 60% to 75% of which appear only once. The CDR3 runs 16 residues. V was clipped by 5 bases and J by 0 bases, with 15 bases between them. Germline lookup yields CDR1 SGHTA and CDR2 FQGNSA. Findings of the study overall: Tumor-origin TCR clones grew in blood after radiotherapy plus ipilimumab. Response was reportedly best predicted by early blood T cell clone dynamics, with interferon-beta.

Patients in the study, people with chemo-refractory metastatic non-small-cell lung cancer, received focal radiation plus ipilimumab CTLA-4 blockade. This chain uses TRBV7-2 with TRBJ2-3; D is uncertain. The sequence was obtained from a human donor with non-small cell lung cancer who had stable disease on radiotherapy plus ipilimumab. The specimen comprised peripheral blood, sampled from a patient treated with radiotherapy plus ipilimumab. In DNA form, the CDR3 reads TGTGCCAGCAGCACTGGTCCTCCCGGAAGCACAGATACGCAGTATTTT. This translates into CASSTGPPGSTDTQYF.